Listed below are T cell receptor beta chains from one sample, sequenced in a study of blood T cell repertoires in COVID-19. TCRdb keeps only in-frame clones here, not all; method: immunoSEQ multiplex PCR. The sample includes about 160,000 clones, roughly 84% of them seen just once. The sequenced material came from peripheral blood. Receptors originate from a man aged 18-30 years with active or convalescent COVID-19. CDR3s include the opening cysteine and the closing phenylalanine or tryptophan. Each record gives: D gene, V gene, J gene, clone size, CDR3 protein, CDR3 DNA. D genes are given only for firm matches. Clone size is stated in some rows and not others, as once, few, many or a class when expanded.

NA,TRBV28,TRBJ1-4,NA,CASDPGGSNEKLFF,TGTGCCAGCGACCCGGGGGGTTCTAATGAAAAACTGTTTTTT
NA,TRBV4-2,TRBJ2-3,NA,CASKYYFADTQYF,TGTGCCAGCAAGTACTACTTTGCAGATACGCAGTATTTT
NA,TRBV11-2,TRBJ1-6,NA,CASSRLAGDSGNF,TGTGCCAGCAGCCGTCTAGCGGGAGACTCGGGGAACTTT
TRBD2,TRBV3-1/TRBV3-2,TRBJ2-2,once,CASSPVGTSGLNTGELFF,TGTGCCAGCAGCCCGGTGGGGACTAGCGGACTCAACACCGGGGAGCTGTTTTTT
TRBD1,TRBV27,TRBJ1-1,NA,CASSMYRGQGTEAFF,TGTGCCAGCAGTATGTACAGGGGACAGGGCACTGAAGCTTTCTTT
NA,TRBV5-1,TRBJ1-5,NA,CASSLDGTVTAALCCNQPQHF,TGCGCCAGCAGCTTGGACGGAACGGTCACAGCCGCTCTTTGTTGCAATCAGCCCCAGCATTTT
NA,TRBV12-5,TRBJ1-6,once,CASGTGPNSPLHF,TGTGCTAGTGGGACAGGACCCAATTCACCCCTCCACTTT
TRBD2,TRBV6-1,TRBJ2-1,NA,CASSLSGGAGEQFF,TGTGCCAGCAGTCTTAGCGGGGGGGCCGGTGAGCAGTTCTTC
TRBD1,TRBV7-9,TRBJ1-3,NA,CASSSGGTRGNTIYF,TGTGCCAGCAGCTCAGGGGGCACGAGAGGAAACACCATATATTTT
TRBD2,TRBV5-4,TRBJ2-5,few,CASSSGGTWTQYF,TGTGCAAGCAGTAGCGGGGGGACTTGGACCCAGTACTTC
TRBD2,TRBV7-2,TRBJ2-5,NA,CASSPPGGRASGTQYF,TGTGCCAGCAGCCCCCCTGGCGGGAGGGCCAGCGGGACCCAGTACTTC
NA,TRBV6-5,TRBJ1-1,once,CASSSGRVVNTEAFF,TGTGCCAGCAGCTCAGGCAGGGTTGTGAACACTGAAGCTTTCTTT
NA,TRBV29-1,TRBJ1-1,many,CSAPLQGTEAFF,TGCAGCGCTCCCTTACAGGGCACTGAAGCTTTCTTT
TRBD2,TRBV7-9,TRBJ2-3,NA,CASLAGGSTDTQYF,TGTGCCAGCCTAGCGGGGGGTAGCACAGATACGCAGTATTTT
TRBD1,TRBV19,TRBJ2-7,NA,CASSPRQGRESSYEQYF,TGTGCCAGTAGTCCCCGACAGGGGCGAGAAAGCTCCTACGAGCAGTACTTC
TRBD2,TRBV2,TRBJ2-1,NA,CASRTSGIYEQFF,TGTGCCAGTAGGACTAGCGGGATATATGAGCAGTTCTTC
NA,TRBV29-1,TRBJ1-2,NA,CSVEEVNSPPYGYTF,TGCAGCGTTGAAGAAGTGAACTCCCCCCCTTATGGCTACACCTTC
NA,TRBV5-4,TRBJ1-1,once,CASSLDGQGFAEAFF,TGTGCCAGCAGCTTGGACGGCCAGGGATTCGCTGAAGCTTTCTTT
TRBD2,TRBV11-3,TRBJ2-7,NA,CASSLAISGGKYEQYF,TGTGCCAGCAGCTTAGCAATTAGCGGGGGGAAATACGAGCAGTACTTC
TRBD2,TRBV10-3,TRBJ2-5,NA,CAISDGLGARVETQYF,TGTGCCATCAGCGACGGACTAGGGGCGCGGGTGGAGACCCAGTACTTC
NA,TRBV18,TRBJ2-2,NA,CASSPPTGDTGELFF,TGTGCCAGCTCACCACCGACAGGTGACACCGGGGAGCTGTTTTTT
TRBD1,TRBV7-9,TRBJ2-1,few,CASSLTGDEQFF,TGTGCCAGCAGCCTAACAGGGGATGAGCAGTTCTTC
TRBD2,TRBV7-6,TRBJ2-1,NA,CASSLAAGTSGRGNEQFF,TGTGCCAGCAGCTTAGCGGCAGGGACTAGCGGGAGGGGAAATGAGCAGTTCTTC
TRBD1,TRBV29-1,TRBJ2-3,NA,CSVEDPRTGDADTQYF,TGCAGCGTTGAAGATCCGAGGACAGGGGATGCGGATACGCAGTATTTT
TRBD1,TRBV6-2/TRBV6-3,TRBJ1-2,NA,CASSYGQGGYGYTF,TGTGCCAGCAGTTACGGCCAGGGGGGCTATGGCTACACCTTC
TRBD1,TRBV5-4,TRBJ1-2,NA,CASSLPAGSTGSDYGYTF,TGTGCCAGCAGCTTGCCCGCCGGGTCGACAGGGTCGGATTATGGCTACACCTTC
TRBD1,TRBV6-4,TRBJ2-3,NA,CASSQGEITDTQYF,TGTGCCAGCAGCCAGGGGGAGATCACAGATACGCAGTATTTT
TRBD1,TRBV5-5,TRBJ2-7,NA,CASSLKGQGDGEQYF,TGTGCCAGCAGCCTGAAGGGACAGGGGGACGGCGAGCAGTACTTC
TRBD2,TRBV19,TRBJ2-3,NA,CASELAGGTDTQYF,TGTGCCAGCGAACTAGCGGGAGGCACAGATACGCAGTATTTT
TRBD1,TRBV6-6,TRBJ1-1,NA,CASSSWDRDIPEAFF,TGTGCCAGCAGTTCCTGGGACAGGGACATACCTGAAGCTTTCTTT
TRBD1,TRBV4-3,TRBJ2-3,once,CASSRETGGADTQYF,TGCGCCAGCAGCCGAGAGACAGGGGGCGCAGATACGCAGTATTTT
TRBD1,TRBV19,TRBJ1-2,NA,CASSVDRGSYGYTF,TGTGCCAGTAGTGTGGACAGGGGTTCCTATGGCTACACCTTC
TRBD2,TRBV6-5,TRBJ2-3,NA,CASSYTRGVDTQYF,TGTGCCAGCAGTTACACCCGGGGGGTAGATACGCAGTATTTT
NA,TRBV4-2,TRBJ1-2,few,CASSQDGRVYGYTF,TGTGCCAGCAGCCAAGATGGTCGGGTCTATGGCTACACCTTC
NA,TRBV6-5,TRBJ1-5,NA,CASSRGNQPQHF,TGTGCCAGCAGCCGAGGAAATCAGCCCCAGCATTTT
TRBD1,TRBV4-2,TRBJ1-2,NA,CASSQASRTGGRDHGYTF,TGTGCCAGCAGCCAAGCTTCCAGGACAGGGGGGCGCGATCATGGCTACACCTTC
NA,TRBV2,TRBJ1-5,few,CASSGGIDSNQPQHF,TGTGCCAGCAGTGGCGGCATAGATAGCAATCAGCCCCAGCATTTT
NA,TRBV5-3,TRBJ1-2,NA,CARSGRDRFSLPNGYTF,TGTGCCAGAAGCGGGAGAGACAGGTTCTCTTTGCCAAATGGCTACACCTTC
NA,TRBV7-8,TRBJ2-1,once,CASSLVGGSYNEQFF,TGTGCCAGCAGCTTAGTAGGGGGATCCTACAATGAGCAGTTCTTC
NA,TRBV9,TRBJ2-7,few,CASSVGLLARGDEQYF,TGTGCCAGCAGCGTTGGTCTGCTAGCGCGAGGGGACGAGCAGTACTTC
TRBD2,TRBV5-1,TRBJ2-1,NA,CASSLAQRGGNHEQFF,TGCGCCAGCAGCTTGGCCCAGCGGGGGGGCAATCATGAGCAGTTCTTC
NA,TRBV9,TRBJ1-5,NA,CASSPNTGNQPQHF,TGTGCCAGCAGCCCAAACACAGGGAATCAGCCCCAGCATTTT
NA,TRBV9,TRBJ2-5,NA,CASGPVPSPQETQYF,TGTGCCAGTGGACCGGTGCCTAGCCCTCAAGAGACCCAGTACTTC
TRBD1,TRBV15,TRBJ2-7,once,CATSRDRGPYEQYF,TGTGCCACCAGCAGGGACAGGGGCCCCTACGAGCAGTACTTC
NA,TRBV5-1,TRBJ1-1,NA,CASSLEPGLAEAFF,TGCGCCAGCAGCTTGGAGCCAGGGCTCGCTGAAGCTTTCTTT
TRBD1,TRBV5-8,TRBJ2-7,NA,CASIRGRMYEQYF,TGTGCCAGCATCAGGGGGCGCATGTACGAGCAGTACTTC
TRBD1,TRBV19,TRBJ2-1,NA,CASSLPSKTGGSYNEQFF,TGTGCCAGTAGTCTCCCATCAAAGACAGGGGGATCCTACAATGAGCAGTTCTTC
NA,TRBV19,TRBJ1-5,few,CASRGTQNQPQHF,TGTGCCAGTAGGGGGACTCAGAATCAGCCCCAGCATTTT
NA,TRBV7-2,TRBJ1-1,NA,CASSFQVSGDTEAFF,TGTGCCAGCAGCTTCCAGGTTTCAGGGGACACTGAAGCTTTCTTT
TRBD1,TRBV10-3,TRBJ2-3,NA,CAISESDRGTDTQYF,TGTGCCATCAGTGAGTCAGACAGGGGGACAGATACGCAGTATTTT
NA,TRBV2,TRBJ2-2,NA,CASRQTLDGRELFF,TGTGCCAGCAGGCAGACGCTAGATGGCCGGGAGCTGTTTTTT
NA,TRBV23-1,TRBJ1-1,NA,CASSQSTTEAFF,TGCGCCAGCAGTCAATCGACTACTGAAGCTTTCTTT
TRBD1,TRBV5-1,TRBJ2-2,NA,CASSSQGKNTGELFF,TGCGCCAGCAGCTCACAGGGGAAGAACACCGGGGAGCTGTTTTTT
NA,TRBV9,TRBJ2-2,NA,CASSPHGGTTGELFF,TGTGCCAGCAGCCCCCACGGCGGAACCACCGGGGAGCTGTTTTTT
TRBD2,TRBV6-1,TRBJ2-7,NA,CASSEGLAGSSYEQYF,TGTGCCAGCAGTGAGGGCTTAGCGGGGAGCTCCTACGAGCAGTACTTC
NA,TRBV23-1,TRBJ1-3,few,CASSRQDSSGNTIYF,TGCGCCAGCAGTCGCCAGGACAGCTCTGGAAACACCATATATTTT
NA,TRBV18,TRBJ1-2,NA,CASSPGLHGYTF,TGTGCCAGCTCACCCGGACTCCATGGCTACACCTTC
NA,TRBV21-1,TRBJ2-5,NA,CASSKEGIWRETQYF,TGTGCCAGCAGCAAAGAAGGAATCTGGAGGGAGACCCAGTACTTC
NA,TRBV30,TRBJ1-1,NA,CAAGRARGTEAFF,TGTGCAGCGGGGAGGGCAAGGGGCACTGAAGCTTTCTTT